This paragraph reports one TCR beta chain. Its target is not known. Per the germline V gene, CDR1 is SGHTA and CDR2 is FQGNSA. CDR3 length: 17 residues. V was cut by 1 base and J by 0 bases, with 13 bases left in between. Healthy HIV-negative adults with no recent acute infections or vaccinations were recruited as donors. The data were taken from a study of shared clonotypes between healthy human individuals. Whole-study results and caveats: Naive subsets tended to show greater estimated richness than memory subsets.

Deep was the level used in running the assay. The table came from immunoSEQ multiplex PCR; TCRdb's copy has only in-frame clones and leaves some out. The sample has roughly 2,500,000 clones, 93% seen once. The clonotype was recovered from a man aged 18 to 29 in good health. Some clones in this sample may be carry-over from other donors' samples. The sequencing input was naive CD4+ T cells from PBMCs. Indicated subset: CD45RA+ positively selected. This chain joins TRBV7-2 and TRBJ1-3; the D gene is possibly TRBD1 (6 bases). CDR3 region: CASSLVGTTTSGNTIYF. CDR3 bases: TGTGCCAGCAGCTTAGTTGGGACAACCACCTCTGGAAACACCATATATTTT.